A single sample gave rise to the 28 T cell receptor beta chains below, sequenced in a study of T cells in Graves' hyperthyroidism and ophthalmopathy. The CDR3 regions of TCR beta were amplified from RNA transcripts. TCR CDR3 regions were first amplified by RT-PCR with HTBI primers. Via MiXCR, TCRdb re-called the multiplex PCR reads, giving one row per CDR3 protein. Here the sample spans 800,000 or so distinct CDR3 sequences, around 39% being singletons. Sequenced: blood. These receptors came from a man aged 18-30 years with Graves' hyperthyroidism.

CDR3 amino acids: CASSQPGQAYEQYF. The CDR3 DNA reads as TGCGCCAGCAGCCAACCGGGACAGGCCTACGAGCAGTACTTC. The chain joins TRBV5-1 to TRBJ2-7; 8 bases are a match to TRBD1. There are 14 residues in the CDR3. The trim removed 4 bases at V and 2 bases at J, leaving 5 bases unmatched. Germline V CDR1 and CDR2: SGHRS, YFSETQ.

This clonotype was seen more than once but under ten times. The CDR3, as DNA: TGTGCCAGTAGTAGTACACAGGGGGCCTACGAGCAGTACTTC. Translation: CASSSTQGAYEQYF. The rearrangement uses TRBV19 and TRBJ2-7, with 8 bases identical to TRBD1. CDR3 length: 14 residues. V shed 4 bases, J shed 2 bases, and the junction held 4 bases outside the gene matches. The V gene's germline CDR1 is LNHDA and CDR2 SQIVND (reference sequence).

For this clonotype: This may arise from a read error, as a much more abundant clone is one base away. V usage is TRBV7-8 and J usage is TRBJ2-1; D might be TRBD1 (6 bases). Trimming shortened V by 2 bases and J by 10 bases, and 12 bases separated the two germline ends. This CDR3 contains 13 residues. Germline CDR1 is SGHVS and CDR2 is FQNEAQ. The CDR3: CASSLLQGREQFF. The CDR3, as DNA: TGTGCCAGCAGCTTACTACAGGGTCGGGAGCAGTTCTTC. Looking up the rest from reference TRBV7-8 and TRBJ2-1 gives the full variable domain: GAGVSQSPRYKVAKRGQDVALRCDPISGHVSLFWYQQALGQGPEFLTYFQNEAQLDKSGLPSDRFFAERPEGSVSTLKIQRTQQEDSAVYLCASSLLQGREQFFGPGTRLTVL.

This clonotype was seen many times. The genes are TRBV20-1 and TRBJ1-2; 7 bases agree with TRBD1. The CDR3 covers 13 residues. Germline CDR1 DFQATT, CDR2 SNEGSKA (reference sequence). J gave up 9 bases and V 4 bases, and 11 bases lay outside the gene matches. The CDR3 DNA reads TGCAGTGCTAAACCCGACAGGGTCTCGTGCTACACCTTC. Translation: CSAKPDRVSCYTF.

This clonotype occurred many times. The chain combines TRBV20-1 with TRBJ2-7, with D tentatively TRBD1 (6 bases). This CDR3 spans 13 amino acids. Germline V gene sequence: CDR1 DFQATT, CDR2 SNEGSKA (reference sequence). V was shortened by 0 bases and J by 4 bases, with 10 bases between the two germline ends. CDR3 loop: CSARDRDTYEQYF. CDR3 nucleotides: TGCAGTGCTAGAGATCGGGACACATACGAGCAGTACTTC.

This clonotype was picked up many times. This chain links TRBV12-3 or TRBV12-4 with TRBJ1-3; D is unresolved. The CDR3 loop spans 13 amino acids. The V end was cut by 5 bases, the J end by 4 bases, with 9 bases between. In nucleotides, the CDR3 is TGTGCCAGCAGTCCCGATGGGGGAAACACCATATATTTT. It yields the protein CASSPDGGNTIYF.

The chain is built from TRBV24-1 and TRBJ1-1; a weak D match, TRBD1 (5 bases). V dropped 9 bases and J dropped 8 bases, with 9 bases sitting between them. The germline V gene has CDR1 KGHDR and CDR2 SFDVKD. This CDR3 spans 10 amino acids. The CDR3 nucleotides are TGTGCCACCCAACGGGGGGAAGCTTTCTTT. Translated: CATQRGEAFF.

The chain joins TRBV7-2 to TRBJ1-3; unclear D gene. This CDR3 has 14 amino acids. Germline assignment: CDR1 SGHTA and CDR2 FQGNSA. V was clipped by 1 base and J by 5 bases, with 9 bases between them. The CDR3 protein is CASSLGRGRNTIYF. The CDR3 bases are TGTGCCAGCAGCTTAGGCCGGGGAAGAAACACCATATATTTT.

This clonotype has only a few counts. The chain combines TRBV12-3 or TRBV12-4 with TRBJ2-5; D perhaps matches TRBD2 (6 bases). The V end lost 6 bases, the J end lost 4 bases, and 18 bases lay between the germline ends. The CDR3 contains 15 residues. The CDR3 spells CASSPTGRRGETQYF. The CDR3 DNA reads TGTGCCAGCAGCCCGACGGGACGGCGGGGAGAGACCCAGTACTTC.

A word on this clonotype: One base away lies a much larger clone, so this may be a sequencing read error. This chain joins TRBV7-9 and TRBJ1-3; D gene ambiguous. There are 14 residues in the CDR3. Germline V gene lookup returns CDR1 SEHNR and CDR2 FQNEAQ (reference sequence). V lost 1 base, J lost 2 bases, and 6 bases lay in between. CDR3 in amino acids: CASSLVQTGNTIYF. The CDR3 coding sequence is TGTGCCAGCAGCTTAGTACAGACTGGAAACACCATATATTTT.

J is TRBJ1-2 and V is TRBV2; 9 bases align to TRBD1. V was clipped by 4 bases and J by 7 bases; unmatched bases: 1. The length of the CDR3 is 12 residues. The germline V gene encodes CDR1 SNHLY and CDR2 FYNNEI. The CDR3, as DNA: TGTGCCAGCAGTGGGGGACAGGGTGGCTACACCTTC. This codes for CASSGGQGGYTF. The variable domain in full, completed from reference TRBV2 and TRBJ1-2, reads EPEVTQTPSHQVTQMGQEVILRCVPISNHLYFYWYRQILGQKVEFLVSFYNNEISEKSEIFDDQFSVERPDGSNFTLKIRSTKLEDSAMYFCASSGGQGGYTFGSGTRLTVV.

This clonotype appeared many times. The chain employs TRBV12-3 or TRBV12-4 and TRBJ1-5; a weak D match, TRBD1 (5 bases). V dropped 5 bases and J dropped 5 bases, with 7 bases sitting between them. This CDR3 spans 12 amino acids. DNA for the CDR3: TGTGCCAGCAGTCCAGGGTATCAGCCCCAGCATTTT. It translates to CASSPGYQPQHF.

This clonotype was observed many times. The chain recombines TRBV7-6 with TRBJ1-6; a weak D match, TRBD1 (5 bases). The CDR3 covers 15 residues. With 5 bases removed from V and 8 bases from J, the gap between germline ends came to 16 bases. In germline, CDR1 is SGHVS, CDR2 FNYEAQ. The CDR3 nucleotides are TGTGCCAGCAGCGTACAGGAAGGAGGTCATTCACCCCTCCACTTT. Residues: CASSVQEGGHSPLHF.

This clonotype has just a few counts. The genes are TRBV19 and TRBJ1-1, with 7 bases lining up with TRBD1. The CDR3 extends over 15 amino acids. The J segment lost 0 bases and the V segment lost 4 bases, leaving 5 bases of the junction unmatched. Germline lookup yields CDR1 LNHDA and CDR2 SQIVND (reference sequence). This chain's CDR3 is CASSTPGTVNTEAFF. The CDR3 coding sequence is TGTGCCAGTAGTACTCCTGGGACAGTGAACACTGAAGCTTTCTTT.

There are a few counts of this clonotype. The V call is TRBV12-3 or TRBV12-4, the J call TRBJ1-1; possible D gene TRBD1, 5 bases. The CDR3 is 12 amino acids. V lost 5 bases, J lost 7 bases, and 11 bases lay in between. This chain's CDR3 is CASSTGGFEAFF. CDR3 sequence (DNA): TGTGCCAGCAGTACTGGGGGATTTGAAGCTTTCTTT.

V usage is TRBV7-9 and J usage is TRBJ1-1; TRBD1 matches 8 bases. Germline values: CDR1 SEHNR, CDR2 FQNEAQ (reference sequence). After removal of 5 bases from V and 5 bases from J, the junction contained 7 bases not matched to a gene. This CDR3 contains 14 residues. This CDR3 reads CASSPMHRGTEAFF. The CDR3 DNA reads TGTGCCAGCAGCCCCATGCACAGGGGGACTGAAGCTTTCTTT.

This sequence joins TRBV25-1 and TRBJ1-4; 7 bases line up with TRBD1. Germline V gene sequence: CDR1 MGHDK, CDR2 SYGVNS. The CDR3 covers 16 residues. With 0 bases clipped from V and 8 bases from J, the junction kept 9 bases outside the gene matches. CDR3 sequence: CASSEYRGGAGEKLFF. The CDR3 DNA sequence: TGTGCCAGCAGTGAATACCGAGGGGGCGCAGGAGAAAAACTGTTTTTT.

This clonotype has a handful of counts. The CDR3 sequence is CSARRGDSYEQYF. The CDR3 DNA is TGCAGTGCTAGACGGGGGGACTCCTACGAGCAGTACTTC. The chain combines TRBV20-1 with TRBJ2-7, with 7 bases identical to TRBD2. The CDR3 is 13 amino acids. Germline CDR1 DFQATT, CDR2 SNEGSKA (reference sequence). With 2 bases clipped from V and 0 bases from J, the junction kept 1 base outside the gene matches.

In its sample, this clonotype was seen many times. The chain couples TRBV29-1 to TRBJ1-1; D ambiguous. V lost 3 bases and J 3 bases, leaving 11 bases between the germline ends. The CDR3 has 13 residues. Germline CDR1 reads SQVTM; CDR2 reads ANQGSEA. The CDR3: CSVDSGGDTEAFF. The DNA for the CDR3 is TGCAGCGTTGATTCAGGTGGGGACACTGAAGCTTTCTTT.

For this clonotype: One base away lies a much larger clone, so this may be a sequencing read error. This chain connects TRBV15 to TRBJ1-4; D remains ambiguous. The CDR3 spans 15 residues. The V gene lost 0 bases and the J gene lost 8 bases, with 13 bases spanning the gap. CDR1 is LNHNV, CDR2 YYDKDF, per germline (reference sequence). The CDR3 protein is CATSRETGSGEKLFF. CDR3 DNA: TGTGCCACCAGCAGAGAAACCGGGTCCGGGGAAAAACTGTTTTTT.

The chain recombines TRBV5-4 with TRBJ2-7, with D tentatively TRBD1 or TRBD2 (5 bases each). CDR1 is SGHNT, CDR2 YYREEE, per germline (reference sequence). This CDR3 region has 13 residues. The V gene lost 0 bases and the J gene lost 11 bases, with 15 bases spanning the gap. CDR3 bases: TGTGCCAGCAGCTTGGCGGGACGGAATAGGGAGTACTTC. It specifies CASSLAGRNREYF.

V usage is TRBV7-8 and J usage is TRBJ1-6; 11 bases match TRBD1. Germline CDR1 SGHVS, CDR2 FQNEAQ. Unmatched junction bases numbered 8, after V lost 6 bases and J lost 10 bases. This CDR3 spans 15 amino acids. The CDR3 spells CASRGGTGGRSPLHF. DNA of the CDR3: TGTGCCAGCAGGGGGGGGACAGGGGGTAGATCACCCCTCCACTTT.

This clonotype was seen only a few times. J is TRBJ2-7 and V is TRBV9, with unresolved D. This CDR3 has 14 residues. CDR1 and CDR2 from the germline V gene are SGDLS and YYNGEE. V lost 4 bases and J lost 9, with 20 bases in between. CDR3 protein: CASSLNPDRQAQYF. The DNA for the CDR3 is TGTGCCAGCAGCTTGAATCCGGACCGGCAGGCGCAGTACTTC.

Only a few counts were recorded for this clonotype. The CDR3 loop reads CSAPGLPTYEQYF. As DNA, the CDR3 is TGCAGTGCACCGGGACTACCAACCTACGAGCAGTACTTC. The gene calls are TRBV20-1 and TRBJ2-7, with TRBD2 matching over 7 bases. The ends lost 6 bases at V and 2 bases at J; junction bases unmatched: 7. The CDR3 has 13 amino acids. Looked up from germline, CDR1 is DFQATT and CDR2 is SNEGSKA (reference sequence).

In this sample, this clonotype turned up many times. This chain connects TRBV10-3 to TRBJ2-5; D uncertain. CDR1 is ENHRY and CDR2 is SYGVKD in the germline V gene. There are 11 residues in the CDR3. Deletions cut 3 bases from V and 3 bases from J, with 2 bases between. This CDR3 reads CAISDKETQYF. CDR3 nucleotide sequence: TGTGCCATCAGTGACAAAGAGACCCAGTACTTC.

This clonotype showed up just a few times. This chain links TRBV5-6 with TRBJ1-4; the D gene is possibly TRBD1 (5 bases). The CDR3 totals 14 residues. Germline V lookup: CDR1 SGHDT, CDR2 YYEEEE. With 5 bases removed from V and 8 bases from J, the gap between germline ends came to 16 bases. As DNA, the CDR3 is TGTGCCAGCAGATCGGACACGGAACCCGAAAAACTGTTTTTT. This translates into CASRSDTEPEKLFF.

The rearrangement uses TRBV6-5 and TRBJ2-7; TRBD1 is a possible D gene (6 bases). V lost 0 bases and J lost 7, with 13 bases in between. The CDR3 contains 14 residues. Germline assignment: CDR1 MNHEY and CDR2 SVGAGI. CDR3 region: CASSYSGAAQEQYF. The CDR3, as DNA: TGTGCCAGCAGTTACTCGGGGGCGGCGCAAGAGCAGTACTTC.

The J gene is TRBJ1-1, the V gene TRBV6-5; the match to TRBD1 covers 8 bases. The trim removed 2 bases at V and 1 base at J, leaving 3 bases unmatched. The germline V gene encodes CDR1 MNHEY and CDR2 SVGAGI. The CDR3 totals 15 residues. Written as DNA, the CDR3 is TGTGCCAGCAGTTACGTGGGACAGGCGAACACTGAAGCTTTCTTT. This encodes CASSYVGQANTEAFF.